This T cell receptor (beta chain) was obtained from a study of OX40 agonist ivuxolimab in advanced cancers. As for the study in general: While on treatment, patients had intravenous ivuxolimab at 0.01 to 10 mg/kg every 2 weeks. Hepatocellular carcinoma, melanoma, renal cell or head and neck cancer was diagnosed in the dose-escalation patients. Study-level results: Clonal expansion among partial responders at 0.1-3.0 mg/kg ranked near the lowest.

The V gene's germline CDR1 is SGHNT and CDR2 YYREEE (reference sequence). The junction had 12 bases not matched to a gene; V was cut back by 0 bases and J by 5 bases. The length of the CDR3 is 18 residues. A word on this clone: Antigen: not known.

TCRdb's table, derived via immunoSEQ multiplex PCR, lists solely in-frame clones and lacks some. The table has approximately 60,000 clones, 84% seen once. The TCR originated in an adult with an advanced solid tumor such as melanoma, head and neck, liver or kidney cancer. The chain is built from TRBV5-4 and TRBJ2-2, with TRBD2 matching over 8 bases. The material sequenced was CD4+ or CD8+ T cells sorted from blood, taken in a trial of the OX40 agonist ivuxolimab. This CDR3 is CASSLAPLSGRSTGELFF. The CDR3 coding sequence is TGTGCCAGCAGCTTGGCACCTTTAAGCGGGAGAAGTACCGGGGAGCTGTTTTTT.